Listed below are T cell receptor beta chains from one sample, sequenced in a study of blood T cells in healthy people across ages. Each CDR3 protein is one row after TCRdb ran MiXCR on the 5' RACE reads. The sample records some 730,000 distinct CDR3 sequences, 20% to 25% being singletons. Sequencing was performed on blood. These receptors originate from a man between 65 and 85 years old in good health. Each CDR3 is given with its conserved first and last residue. The D gene is left open where the match is weak. Rows may omit the clone size; those that give it use once, few, many or a size class.

. | 14 | . | TRBJ1-2 | TRBV18 | TGTGCCAGCTCACCACCGGGCGGGCACTATGGCTACACCTTC | CASSPPGGHYGYTF
TRBD2 | 13 | . | TRBJ2-1 | TRBV18 | TGTGCCAGCTCCCCTGGACTAGTGAATGAGCAGTTCTTC | CASSPGLVNEQFF
. | 16 | few | TRBJ2-4 | TRBV7-9 | TGTGCCAGCCCAGGGGTGAGCGGGGAAGCCAAAAACATTCAGTACTTC | CASPGVSGEAKNIQYF
. | 12 | . | TRBJ2-3 | TRBV20-1 | TGCAGTGCCCCGAAGGTTACAGATACGCAGTATTTT | CSAPKVTDTQYF
. | 13 | few | TRBJ2-1 | TRBV25-1 | TGTGCCAGCAGTGAATATACGGTGGGGGGGCAGTTCTTC | CASSEYTVGGQFF
. | 14 | . | TRBJ2-5 | TRBV6-5 | TGTGCCAGCAGCAAACCAGGGGTAGGGGAGACCCAGTACTTC | CASSKPGVGETQYF
. | 13 | few | TRBJ1-5 | TRBV11-2 | TGTGCCAGCAGCATGGGCCTGAATCAGCCCCAGCATTTT | CASSMGLNQPQHF
. | 13 | few | TRBJ2-5 | TRBV6-5 | TGTGCCAGCCGGCCAGGGTACCAAGAGACCCAGTACTTC | CASRPGYQETQYF
. | 15 | many | TRBJ1-2 | TRBV4-1 | TGCGCCAGCAGCCAAGAGGGGGCTGCTTCCTATGGCTACACCTTC | CASSQEGAASYGYTF
. | 14 | . | TRBJ2-7 | TRBV9 | TGTGCCAGCAGCGTCATGGCAGGTGGCTACGAGCAGTACTTC | CASSVMAGGYEQYF
. | 14 | few | TRBJ1-6 | TRBV12-3/TRBV12-4 | TGTGCCAGCAGTTTATTAGGGAGAGATTCACCCCTCCACTTT | CASSLLGRDSPLHF
. | 14 | . | TRBJ1-1 | TRBV6-6 | TGTGCCAGCATTGAGACGAGGCCGAACACTGAAGCTTTCTTT | CASIETRPNTEAFF
. | 13 | . | TRBJ2-1 | TRBV28 | TGTGCCAGCGGGTTGGGGGCGAACAATGAGCAGTTCTTC | CASGLGANNEQFF
. | 15 | . | TRBJ2-2 | TRBV7-2 | TGTGCCAGCAGCCTATACGGGACGAACACCGGGGAGCTGTTTTTT | CASSLYGTNTGELFF
TRBD2 | 16 | . | TRBJ2-3 | TRBV9 | TGTGCCAGCAGCGTGATGGGTAGCGGGAAAACAGATACGCAGTATTTT | CASSVMGSGKTDTQYF
. | 15 | . | TRBJ2-7 | TRBV3-1 | TGTGCCAGCAGCCAAGGTACAGACTACTCCTACGAGCAGTACTTC | CASSQGTDYSYEQYF
. | 14 | few | TRBJ2-7 | TRBV27 | TGTGCCAGCAGCACTCATAGAGGGAGCGGCGAGCAGTACTTC | CASSTHRGSGEQYF
TRBD1 | 15 | few | TRBJ2-3 | TRBV6-1 | TGTGCCAGCAGTGACCCCGGGACAGGGAAAGATACGCAGTATTTT | CASSDPGTGKDTQYF
. | 16 | . | TRBJ1-1 | TRBV10-2 | TGCGCCAGCAGCCAACCGGGACGGACTCTGAACACTGAAGCTTTCTTT | CASSQPGRTLNTEAFF
. | 12 | . | TRBJ2-1 | TRBV29-1 | TGCACAACGCGCTCAGGGGGGAGTGAGCAGTTCTTC | CTTRSGGSEQFF
. | 16 | . | TRBJ2-1 | TRBV7-3 | TGTGCCAGCAGCTTATGGGGATCGGGCTCCTACAATGAGCAGTTCTTC | CASSLWGSGSYNEQFF
. | 12 | few | TRBJ1-2 | TRBV5-5 | TGTGCCAGCAGCCGGGGAGGTTTTGGCTACACCTTC | CASSRGGFGYTF
. | 16 | few | TRBJ1-4 | TRBV7-9 | TGTGCCAGCAGCTCCCCCTACACTGGGAGTAATGAAAAACTGTTTTTT | CASSSPYTGSNEKLFF
. | 15 | . | TRBJ2-2 | TRBV12-3/TRBV12-4 | TGTGCCAGCATAAAGGGACCTCGGGACACCGGGGAGCTGTTTTTT | CASIKGPRDTGELFF
. | 15 | . | TRBJ1-2 | TRBV7-2 | TGTGCCAGCAGCGTACAACAGGGCCCGTGGGGAGGCTACACCTTC | CASSVQQGPWGGYTF
. | 14 | many | TRBJ1-2 | TRBV4-3 | TGCGCCAGCAGCCAAGATACACGGTGGTATGGCTACACCTTC | CASSQDTRWYGYTF
. | 14 | . | TRBJ2-1 | TRBV20-1 | TGCAGTGCTAGCCCGGGAGCCTCCTACAATGAGCAGTTCTTC | CSASPGASYNEQFF
TRBD1 | 14 | few | TRBJ1-2 | TRBV20-1 | TGCAGTGCTAGAGTCCTACAGGGGGTTATTGGCTACACCTTC | CSARVLQGVIGYTF
. | 14 | . | TRBJ2-3 | TRBV6-5 | TGTGCCAGCAGCTCGACAAGGAAGGCAGATACGCAGTATTTT | CASSSTRKADTQYF
TRBD2 | 14 | . | TRBJ2-2 | TRBV12-3/TRBV12-4 | TGTGCCAGCGCCTGGGGGGGTTTAGTCGGGGAGCTGTTTTTT | CASAWGGLVGELFF
TRBD2 | 15 | . | TRBJ2-1 | TRBV7-6 | TGTGCCAGCAGACCACCGGGACTAGCGTCCCATGAGCAGTTCTTC | CASRPPGLASHEQFF
. | 16 | . | TRBJ2-3 | TRBV4-3 | TGCGCCAGCAGCCAAGAGATACCTCCGGGAGCAGATACGCAGTATTTT | CASSQEIPPGADTQYF
TRBD2 | 15 | many | TRBJ2-1 | TRBV11-1 | TGTGCCAGCAGTCGAGGGACTAGCGGGACCAATGAGCAGTTCTTC | CASSRGTSGTNEQFF
. | 16 | . | TRBJ1-4 | TRBV11-2 | TGTGCCAGCAGCTTAGGGCAGGGGTCCACTAATGAAAAACTGTTTTTT | CASSLGQGSTNEKLFF
TRBD1 | 16 | . | TRBJ2-4 | TRBV9 | TGTGCCAGCAGCGGTAACAGGGGGTTTACCAAAAACATTCAGTACTTC | CASSGNRGFTKNIQYF